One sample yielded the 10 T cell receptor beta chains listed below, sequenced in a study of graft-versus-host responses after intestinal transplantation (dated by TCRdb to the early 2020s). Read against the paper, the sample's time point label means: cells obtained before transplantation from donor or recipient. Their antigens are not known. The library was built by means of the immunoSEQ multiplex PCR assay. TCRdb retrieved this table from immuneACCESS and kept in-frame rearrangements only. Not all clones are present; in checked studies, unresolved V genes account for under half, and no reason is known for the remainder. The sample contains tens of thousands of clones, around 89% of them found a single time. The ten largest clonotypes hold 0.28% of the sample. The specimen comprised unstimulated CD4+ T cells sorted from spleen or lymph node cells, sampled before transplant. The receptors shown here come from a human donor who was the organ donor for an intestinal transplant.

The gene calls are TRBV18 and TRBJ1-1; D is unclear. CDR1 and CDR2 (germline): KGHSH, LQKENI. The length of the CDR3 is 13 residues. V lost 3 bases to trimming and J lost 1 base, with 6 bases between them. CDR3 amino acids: CASSPGRNTEAFF. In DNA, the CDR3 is TGTGCCAGCTCACCGGGCCGGAACACTGAAGCTTTCTTT.

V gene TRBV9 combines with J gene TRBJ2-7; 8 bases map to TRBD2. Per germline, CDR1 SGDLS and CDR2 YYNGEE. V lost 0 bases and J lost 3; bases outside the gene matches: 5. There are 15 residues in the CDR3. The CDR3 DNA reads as TGTGCCAGCAGCGTAGGGACTAGCTGGGACTACGAGCAGTACTTC. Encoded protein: CASSVGTSWDYEQYF.

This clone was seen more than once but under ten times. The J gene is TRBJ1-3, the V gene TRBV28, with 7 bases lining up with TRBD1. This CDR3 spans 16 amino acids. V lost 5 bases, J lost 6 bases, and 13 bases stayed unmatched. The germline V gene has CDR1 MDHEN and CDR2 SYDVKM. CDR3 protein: CASSPPRGQLKNTIYF. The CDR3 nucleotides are TGTGCCAGCAGTCCACCCCGGGGACAGCTTAAAAACACCATATATTTT. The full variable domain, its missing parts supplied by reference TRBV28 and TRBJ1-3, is DVKVTQSSRYLVKRTGEKVFLECVQDMDHENMFWYRQDPGLGLRLIYFSYDVKMKEKGDIPEGYSVSREKKERFSLILESASTNQTSMYLCASSPPRGQLKNTIYFGEGSWLTVV.

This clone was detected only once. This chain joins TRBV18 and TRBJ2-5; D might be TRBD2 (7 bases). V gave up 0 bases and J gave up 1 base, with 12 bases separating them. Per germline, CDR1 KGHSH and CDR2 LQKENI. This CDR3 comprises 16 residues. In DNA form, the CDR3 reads TGTGCCAGCTCACCACCAGGGGGAGGGTCCCAAGAGACCCAGTACTTC. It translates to CASSPPGGGSQETQYF.

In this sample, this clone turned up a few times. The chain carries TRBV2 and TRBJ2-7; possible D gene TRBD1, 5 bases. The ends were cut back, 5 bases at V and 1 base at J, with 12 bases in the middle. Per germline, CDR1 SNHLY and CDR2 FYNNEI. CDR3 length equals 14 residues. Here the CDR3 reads CASSPPTGSYEQYF. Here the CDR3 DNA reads TGTGCCAGCAGTCCTCCCACAGGATCCTACGAGCAGTACTTC.

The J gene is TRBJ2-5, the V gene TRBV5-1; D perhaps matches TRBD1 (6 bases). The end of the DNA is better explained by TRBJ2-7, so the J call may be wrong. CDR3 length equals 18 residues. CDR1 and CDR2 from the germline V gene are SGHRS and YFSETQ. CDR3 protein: CASSPASGGRLELYEQYF. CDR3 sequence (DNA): TGCGCCAGCAGCCCCGCTAGTGGGGGCCGCCTGGAACTCTACGAGCAGTACTTC.

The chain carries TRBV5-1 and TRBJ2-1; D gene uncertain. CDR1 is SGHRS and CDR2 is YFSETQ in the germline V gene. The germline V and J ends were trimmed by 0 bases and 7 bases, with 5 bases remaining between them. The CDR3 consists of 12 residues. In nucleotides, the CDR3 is TGCGCCAGCAGCTTGGTATTGAATGAGCAGTTCTTC. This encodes CASSLVLNEQFF.

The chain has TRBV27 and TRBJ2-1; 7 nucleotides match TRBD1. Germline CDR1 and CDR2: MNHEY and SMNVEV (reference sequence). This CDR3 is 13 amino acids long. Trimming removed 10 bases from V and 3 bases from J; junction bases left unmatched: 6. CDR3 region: CANPGTVYNEQFF. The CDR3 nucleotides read TGTGCCAACCCCGGGACAGTCTACAATGAGCAGTTCTTC.

CDR3 protein: CASSLRLGAGTEAFF. As DNA, the CDR3 is TGCGCCAGCAGCTTGCGATTGGGGGCAGGCACTGAAGCTTTCTTT. The chain is built from TRBV5-1 and TRBJ1-1, with D perhaps TRBD1 (6 bases). This CDR3 contains 15 residues. Trimming pared 1 base from V and 4 bases from J, leaving 14 bases between. Germline loops: CDR1 SGHRS, CDR2 YFSETQ.

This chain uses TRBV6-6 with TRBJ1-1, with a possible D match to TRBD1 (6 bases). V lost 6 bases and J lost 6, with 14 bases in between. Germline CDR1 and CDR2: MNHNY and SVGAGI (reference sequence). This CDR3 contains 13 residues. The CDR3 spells CASREGGAAEAFF. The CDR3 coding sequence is TGTGCCAGCAGGGAAGGGGGAGCGGCTGAAGCTTTCTTT.